The sequence of this T cell receptor delta chain was determined in a study of gamma delta lymphoproliferative disorders and STAT genes (dated by TCRdb to 2016 to 2019). Regarding the research as a whole: The LymphoTrack Dx TCRG Assay was used to build gamma-chain libraries from a minimum of 50 ng of genomic DNA. Delta-chain libraries followed the EuroClonality-NGS working group standard operating procedure, because no corresponding Invivoscribe delta assay was available. The study profiled TCR gamma and delta CDR3 repertoires by deep sequencing in Tgammadelta lymphoproliferative disease patients and healthy controls, within a larger immunophenotypic and STAT-mutation study. To confirm results, a couple of gamma-chain samples and all delta-chain samples were sequenced twice.

Study-level results and caveats: Control T cells were likely spread across varied maturation stages, whereas leukemic cells were skewed toward terminal effectors, which potentially limits comparisons between patients and controls. Almost every major gamma and delta clonotype found in patients was public, meaning shared with at least one healthy donor, with just a couple of gamma clonotypes being private to disease. The authors noted that NGS specificity may be reduced at low frequencies, so the public or private nature of leukemic clones needs confirmation. When whole repertoires were clustered, patient gamma repertoires were grouped separately from healthy controls, whereas no separation between groups was observed for delta repertoires.

Genomic DNA from peripheral blood mononuclear cells isolated from patients and controls was used for TCR sequencing. The control group, matched to the patients for age and sex, consisted of around 23 healthy adult blood donors (roughly 12 males and some 11 females) with a median age of almost 65 years. Of note for this clone: It has no known antigen specificity. The likely explanation is a read error, given a far larger clone one base away.

Both library preparation methods relied on multiplex PCR with primers aimed at conserved V and J regions of the TCR genes. Purified and pooled amplicons were sequenced on an Illumina MiSeq platform. The authors' analysis ran thus. V(D)J alignment, clonotype assembly and translation were performed with MiXCR, whereas functionality assessment and CDR3 repertoire analyses were performed with VDJtools. CDR3 followed the IMGT definition, and analyses included only productive sequences that used functional genes, leaving out ORF genes and pseudogenes. A custom Python script searched for identical amino acid CDR3s of major clonotypes (frequency >=5%) across all patients and controls. Clonotype frequencies in patients versus controls were compared with a one-sided non-parametric Wilcoxon test. TCRdb called clones from the public reads with CATT, and repeated DNA sequences were later combined into one row. The V and J calls here are based on TCRdb, not the publication. Across this sample there are under 1,500 delta-chain clones, with 1.4% to 1.5% seen only once. The ten most abundant clones make up 35% to 45% of the sample.

The sequence came from a human donor in good health. Sequencing input: blood.

The bases read TGTGCTTATAGGAGCGCGTGGTACGTGACTGTAGAAAAACTCATCTTT. It encodes CAYRSAWYVTVEKLIF. The sequence links TRAV38-2/DV8 to TRDJ1; a confident D gene designation cannot be given. Deletion took 0 bases off V and 8 bases off J, with a span of 20 bases between the germline ends. CDR3 length: 16 amino acids, cysteine to phenylalanine. Only the CDR3 portion is preserved as DNA: 48 bases, with reading frame beginning at the first base. The germline V gene gives CDR1 as TSESDYY and CDR2 as QEAYKQQN.